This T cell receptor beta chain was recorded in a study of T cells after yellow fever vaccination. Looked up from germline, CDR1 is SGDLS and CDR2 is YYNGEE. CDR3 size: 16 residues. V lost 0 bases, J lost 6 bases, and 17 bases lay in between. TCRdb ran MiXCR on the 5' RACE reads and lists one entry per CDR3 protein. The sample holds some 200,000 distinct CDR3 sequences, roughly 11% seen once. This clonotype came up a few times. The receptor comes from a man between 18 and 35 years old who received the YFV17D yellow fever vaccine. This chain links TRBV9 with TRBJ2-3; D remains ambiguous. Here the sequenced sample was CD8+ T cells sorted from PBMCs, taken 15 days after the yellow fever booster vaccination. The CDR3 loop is CASSVAPGVVSDTQYF. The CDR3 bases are TGTGCCAGCAGCGTAGCCCCGGGTGTGGTGTCGGATACGCAGTATTTT.